This record covers a single TCR beta chain. Its antigen remains unknown. This record comes from a study of regulatory T cells in long-lasting Graves disease. The length of the CDR3 is 12 residues. V lost 11 bases and J lost 4, with 14 bases in between. Germline V lookup: CDR1 SGHTA, CDR2 FQGNSA. CDR3-region Arm-PCR and iRepertoire HTBI primers produced the TCR beta libraries. Authors' processing steps: The identification of about 66 TRBV and some 15 TRBJ segments was made across samples. TCRdb reanalysed the multiplex PCR reads using MiXCR and keeps one entry per CDR3 protein. In this record, the V and J calls reflect TCRdb's handling and not the investigators' own analysis. The sample shows about 400,000 distinct CDR3 sequences, around 20% of them seen only once. Study-level points and caveats: It was in persistent disease that TRBV28, TRBJ1-2 and TRBJ2-5 were favored. TCR diversity in persistent Graves' patients was below that of newly diagnosed ones.

Described time point: persistent/refractory GD, antithyroid drugs over 5 years with positive TRAb. PBMC-derived RNA was used for the TCR library. The clonotype comes from a female donor with Graves disease. The chain carries TRBV7-2 and TRBJ1-2; D remains ambiguous. This specimen consisted of peripheral blood mononuclear cells (PBMCs), obtained when the disease was refractory, from a patient treated with antithyroid drugs. CDR3 in amino acids: CACYQAGYGYTF. The CDR3 DNA reads TGTGCCTGTTACCAGGCGGGCTATGGCTACACCTTC.